The count of the clone carrying this TCR beta chain is one. This specimen comes from a study of blood T cell repertoires in COVID-19. Study at large: Acute-phase and convalescent COVID-19 samples originated in the United States, Italy and Spain.

The protocol was immunoSEQ multiplex PCR, while the TCRdb copy is restricted to in-frame clones and leaves out a portion. The data show 150,000 to 200,000 clones, roughly 88% seen once. CDR3 length equals 14 residues. The germline gives CDR1 SGHAT, CDR2 FQNNGV. Trimming took 5 bases from V and 0 from J, leaving 8 bases between them. The chain employs TRBV11-2 and TRBJ2-1; D remains ambiguous. The clonotype comes from a woman between 18 and 29 years old who had recovered from COVID-19. Sequenced input: PBMCs or T cells enriched from blood (not recorded which). The CDR3 DNA sequence: TGTGCCAGCAGCGCGTTTAGCTCCTACAATGAGCAGTTCTTC. Amino acid sequence: CASSAFSSYNEQFF.